The 31 T cell receptor beta chains given below trace back to one sample, sequenced in a study of OX40 agonist ivuxolimab in advanced cancers. Only in-frame clones appear in the TCRdb table, and some are missing; sequencing was by immunoSEQ multiplex PCR. The data show under 55,000 clones, with roughly 90% seen just once and 6.5% to 7.5% held by the top ten. This sample comprised CD4+ or CD8+ T cells sorted from blood, obtained in a trial of the OX40 agonist ivuxolimab. These receptor sequences come from an adult with an advanced solid tumor such as melanoma, head and neck, liver or kidney cancer.

J is TRBJ1-2 and V is TRBV19, with unresolved D. The germline gives CDR1 LNHDA, CDR2 SQIVND (reference sequence). V was pared by 4 bases and J by 4 bases, with 7 bases between. The CDR3 is 12 residues long. CDR3 region: CASSTPFYGYTF. The DNA for the CDR3 is TGTGCCAGTAGTACGCCATTCTATGGCTACACCTTC.

The genes are TRBV30 and TRBJ1-4; D may be TRBD1 (5 bases). The V gene lost 3 bases and the J gene lost 7 bases, with 18 bases spanning the gap. Germline assignment: CDR1 GTSNPN and CDR2 SVGIG (reference sequence). The CDR3 consists of 15 residues. As DNA, the CDR3 is TGTGCCTGGAGACAGCACGGGGGTTGGAGTGAAAAACTGTTTTTT. Amino acids: CAWRQHGGWSEKLFF.

In nucleotides, the CDR3 is TGCGCCAGCAGTGAGAATCCGAACACCGGGGAGCTGTTTTTT. Its protein product is CASSENPNTGELFF. The chain is built from TRBV10-1 and TRBJ2-2, with D hard to call. The CDR3 contains 14 residues. CDR1 is WNHNN, CDR2 SYGVQD, per germline (reference sequence). V lost 2 bases and J 0 bases, leaving 4 bases between the germline ends.

The rearrangement uses TRBV5-1 and TRBJ1-1; D uncertain. Germline assignment: CDR1 SGHRS and CDR2 YFSETQ. This CDR3 has 14 residues. V was trimmed by 0 bases and J by 6 bases, leaving 12 bases between them. The CDR3 DNA is TGCGCCAGCAGCTTGGTTTTGGATGCACCTGAAGCTTTCTTT. Translated: CASSLVLDAPEAFF.

This clone was detected a few times. The chain recombines TRBV27 with TRBJ1-4; tentatively, D is TRBD1 (5 bases). With 4 bases removed from V and 7 bases from J, the gap between germline ends came to 13 bases. The CDR3 is made up of 14 amino acids. CDR1 MNHEY and CDR2 SMNVEV come from the germline V gene (reference sequence). This CDR3 reads CASSWGGEGEKLFF. In DNA form, the CDR3 reads TGTGCCAGCAGTTGGGGGGGGGAGGGTGAAAAACTGTTTTTT.

The chain couples TRBV18 to TRBJ1-1; D gene uncertain. The CDR3 contains 15 residues. Between the trimmed V and J ends, which lost 2 bases and 1 base, there was a span of 11 bases. CDR1 is KGHSH and CDR2 is LQKENI in the germline V gene. CDR3 loop: CASSPASDTNTEAFF. The DNA for the CDR3 is TGTGCCAGCTCACCAGCCAGCGACACGAACACTGAAGCTTTCTTT.

V gene TRBV19 combines with J gene TRBJ2-1; D possibly matches TRBD1 or TRBD2 (5 bases each). CDR1 and CDR2 from the germline V gene are LNHDA and SQIVND (reference sequence). The germline V and J ends were trimmed by 5 bases and 7 bases, with 21 bases remaining between them. The CDR3 is 16 amino acids. This CDR3 reads CASSARRGTGENEQFF. The CDR3 DNA is TGTGCCAGTAGTGCCCGCCGGGGAACAGGAGAAAATGAGCAGTTCTTC.

V is TRBV6-5 and J is TRBJ2-1; TRBD2 might be the D (5 bases). V shed 6 bases and J shed 5 bases, with 14 bases lying between them. The germline V gene has CDR1 MNHEY and CDR2 SVGAGI. CDR3 length equals 14 residues. CDR3 protein: CASSDRTVNNEQFF. The CDR3 DNA reads as TGTGCCAGCAGCGATCGGACTGTGAACAATGAGCAGTTCTTC.

The V gene is TRBV7-6, the J gene TRBJ1-4; D gene ambiguous. V was clipped by 4 bases and J by 1 base, with 13 bases between them. Germline-derived CDR1 and CDR2 are SGHVS and FNYEAQ. The CDR3 has 16 amino acids. In DNA, the CDR3 is TGTGCCAGCAGCTCAACCCCGCGGGTAACTAATGAAAAACTGTTTTTT. Encoded protein: CASSSTPRVTNEKLFF.

The chain combines TRBV30 with TRBJ2-5; a weak D match, TRBD1 (6 bases). Trimming removed 0 bases at V and 4 bases at J, with 9 bases between. From germline, CDR1 is GTSNPN and CDR2 SVGIG (reference sequence). The CDR3 runs 13 residues. CDR3 in DNA: TGTGCCTGGAGTGTTACAGGGATAGAGACCCAGTACTTC. Translation: CAWSVTGIETQYF.

This clone appeared a single time. The chain links TRBV5-4 to TRBJ1-2, with D perhaps matching TRBD1 (5 bases). Germline V gives CDR1 SGHNT, CDR2 YYREEE (reference sequence). CDR3 length: 15 residues. Trimming took 4 bases from V and 8 from J, leaving 21 bases between them. The CDR3 DNA reads as TGTGCCAGCAGCCCCATTCGGGAACTGCGGGGCGGCTACACCTTC. This gives the protein CASSPIRELRGGYTF.

This clone was picked up a small number of times. The rearrangement uses TRBV7-3 and TRBJ1-1; possible D gene TRBD1, 5 bases. V lost 1 base and J lost 1, with 7 bases in between. CDR1 is SGHTA and CDR2 is FQGTGA in the germline V gene. The CDR3 spans 14 residues. The CDR3 region has the DNA TGTGCCAGCAGCTTAAACGGGGGGAACACTGAAGCTTTCTTT. Translation: CASSLNGGNTEAFF.

The V gene is TRBV7-2, the J gene TRBJ2-3, with 10 bases lining up with TRBD2. V lost 3 bases to trimming and J lost 2 bases; unmatched junction nucleotides: 5. This CDR3 is 16 amino acids long. Germline V CDR1 and CDR2: SGHTA, FQGNSA. CDR3 amino acids: CASSFLAGGTTDTQYF. Written as DNA, the CDR3 is TGTGCCAGCAGCTTCTTAGCGGGGGGCACCACAGATACGCAGTATTTT.

In this sample, this clone turned up a few times. This sequence joins TRBV9 and TRBJ2-3; no clear D gene. Germline loops: CDR1 SGDLS, CDR2 YYNGEE. V was pared by 1 base and J by 4 bases, with 7 bases between. This CDR3 region has 13 residues. The CDR3: CASSVYLADTQYF. The CDR3 bases are TGTGCCAGCAGCGTATACTTGGCAGATACGCAGTATTTT.

The V call is TRBV6-1, the J call TRBJ1-1; D uncertain. CDR3 size: 14 residues. CDR1 is MNHNS and CDR2 is SASEGT in the germline V gene. With 4 bases removed from V and 1 base from J, the gap between germline ends came to 10 bases. CDR3 protein: CASSVGRSNTEAFF. The CDR3 DNA is TGTGCCAGCAGTGTTGGACGGTCGAACACTGAAGCTTTCTTT.

The genes are TRBV27 and TRBJ1-1, with D uncertain. The CDR3 runs to 13 residues. Germline loops: CDR1 MNHEY, CDR2 SMNVEV (reference sequence). Trimming took 5 bases from V and 4 from J, leaving 11 bases between them. CDR3 sequence reads: CASSPTELTEAFF. CDR3 nucleotide sequence: TGTGCCAGCAGTCCAACAGAACTCACTGAAGCTTTCTTT.

This clone has a handful of counts. This chain links TRBV5-5 with TRBJ2-1; D could derive from TRBD1 or TRBD2 (6 bases each). This CDR3 spans 15 amino acids. Looked up from germline, CDR1 is SGHKS and CDR2 is YYEKEE (reference sequence). The V gene lost 7 bases and the J gene lost 4 bases, with 18 bases spanning the gap. The CDR3 loop is CASANGGGNYNEQFF. The CDR3 DNA follows: TGTGCCAGCGCCAACGGAGGGGGAAATTACAATGAGCAGTTCTTC.

This chain links TRBV28 with TRBJ2-1; unclear D gene. Germline V gene data show CDR1 as MDHEN and CDR2 as SYDVKM. V lost 5 bases and J lost 10, with 12 bases in between. There are 12 residues in the CDR3. The CDR3 loop is CASSAPRPEQFF. The CDR3 DNA reads as TGTGCCAGCAGTGCCCCCCGGCCGGAGCAGTTCTTC. Complete variable domain (other parts from reference TRBV28 and TRBJ2-1): DVKVTQSSRYLVKRTGEKVFLECVQDMDHENMFWYRQDPGLGLRLIYFSYDVKMKEKGDIPEGYSVSREKKERFSLILESASTNQTSMYLCASSAPRPEQFFGPGTRLTVL.

V gene TRBV5-6 combines with J gene TRBJ1-5, with D perhaps matching TRBD1 (5 bases). This CDR3 has 17 residues. Trimming removed 4 bases at V and 5 bases at J, with 22 bases between. Per germline, CDR1 SGHDT and CDR2 YYEEEE. Here the CDR3 reads CASSAQTGGGLDQPQHF. CDR3 DNA sequence: TGTGCCAGCAGCGCCCAAACAGGTGGGGGGTTGGATCAGCCCCAGCATTTT.

The chain is built from TRBV27 and TRBJ1-4; TRBD1 aligns across 10 bases. CDR3 size: 13 residues. V trimming: 6 bases; J trimming: 11 bases; junction bases outside the gene matches: 6. Germline CDR1 is MNHEY and CDR2 is SMNVEV (reference sequence). This chain's CDR3 is CASSDDRGRKLFF. The CDR3 DNA sequence: TGTGCCAGCAGCGACGACAGGGGGCGGAAACTGTTTTTT. The complete variable domain, with remaining parts taken from reference TRBV27 and TRBJ1-4, reads EAQVTQNPRYLITVTGKKLTVTCSQNMNHEYMSWYRQDPGLGLRQIYYSMNVEVTDKGDVPEGYKVSRKEKRNFPLILESPSPNQTSLYFCASSDDRGRKLFFGSGTQLSVL.

The V gene is TRBV6-1, the J gene TRBJ2-7, with D maybe TRBD1 (5 bases). There are 13 residues in the CDR3. Germline lookup yields CDR1 MNHNS and CDR2 SASEGT. Trimming removed 10 bases at V and 3 bases at J, with 16 bases between. DNA of the CDR3: TGTGCCACCGGACATGCGGTTTTCTACGAGCAGTACTTC. Encoded protein: CATGHAVFYEQYF.

This rearrangement joins TRBV15 to TRBJ2-4, with a possible D match to TRBD1 (5 bases). Trimming took 0 bases from V and 9 from J, leaving 12 bases between them. CDR3 length equals 14 residues. The germline gives CDR1 LNHNV, CDR2 YYDKDF (reference sequence). The DNA of the CDR3 is TGTGCCACCAGCAGAGATCTTGACAGCTCCATTCAGTACTTC. This gives the protein CATSRDLDSSIQYF.

The table lists this clone with a count of one. This chain joins TRBV5-1 and TRBJ2-7; 8 positions agree with TRBD1. CDR3 length equals 16 residues. Germline lookup yields CDR1 SGHRS and CDR2 YFSETQ. V shed 4 bases, J shed 6 bases, and the junction held 15 bases outside the gene matches. As DNA, the CDR3 is TGCGCCAGCAGCCTTGAGACAGGGGCAGTAGTGGGCGAGCAGTACTTC. Encoded protein: CASSLETGAVVGEQYF.

This chain joins TRBV5-5 and TRBJ2-3, with unresolved D. Per germline, CDR1 SGHKS and CDR2 YYEKEE (reference sequence). The CDR3 is 13 amino acids. Trimming shortened V by 2 bases and J by 4 bases, and 8 bases separated the two germline ends. CDR3 sequence reads: CASSFDGSDTQYF. The CDR3 coding sequence is TGTGCCAGCAGCTTTGATGGCTCAGATACGCAGTATTTT. The full variable domain, completed using reference TRBV5-5 and TRBJ2-3, is DAGVTQSPTHLIKTRGQQVTLRCSPISGHKSVSWYQQVLGQGPQFIFQYYEKEERGRGNFPDRFSARQFPNYSSELNVNALLLGDSALYLCASSFDGSDTQYFGPGTRLTVL.

V and J are TRBV5-1 and TRBJ1-3; D uncertain. The V gene lost 0 bases and the J gene lost 3 bases, with 4 bases spanning the gap. CDR3 size: 13 residues. Germline CDR1 SGHRS, CDR2 YFSETQ. This CDR3 reads CASSLVGGNTIYF. In DNA form, the CDR3 reads TGCGCCAGCAGCTTGGTTGGTGGAAACACCATATATTTT.

The sample holds one count of this clone. This rearrangement joins TRBV10-2 to TRBJ2-3; TRBD1 agrees at 7 bases. J lost 3 bases, V lost 5 bases, and 8 bases had no gene match. CDR1 and CDR2 from the germline V gene are WSHSY and SAAADI. This CDR3 has 15 residues. The CDR3 region has the DNA TGCGCCAGCAGTCCGACAGGGTCAAGAACAGATACGCAGTATTTT. Amino acid sequence: CASSPTGSRTDTQYF.

The chain recombines TRBV7-9 with TRBJ2-6, with D possibly called TRBD1 or TRBD2 (5 bases each). V gave up 7 bases and J gave up 0 bases, with 16 bases separating them. The CDR3 consists of 17 residues. Germline V lookup: CDR1 SEHNR, CDR2 FQNEAQ (reference sequence). As DNA, the CDR3 is TGTGCCAGCACCCGGAGTCAGGGAGTCTCTGGGGCCAACGTCCTGACTTTC. Translation: CASTRSQGVSGANVLTF. Full variable domain (remainder filled in from reference TRBV7-9 and TRBJ2-6): DTGVSQNPRHKITKRGQNVTFRCDPISEHNRLYWYRQTLGQGPEFLTYFQNEAQLEKSRLLSDRFSAERPKGSFSTLEIQRTEQGDSAMYLCASTRSQGVSGANVLTFGAGSRLTVL.

This chain connects TRBV14 to TRBJ2-7; weak D call: TRBD1 (6 bases). This CDR3 is 16 amino acids long. Germline V gene lookup returns CDR1 SGHDN and CDR2 FVKESK. Trimming took 1 base from V and 2 from J, leaving 15 bases between them. The CDR3 DNA reads TGTGCCAGCAGCCAAGTTCGAGGGACACCTCCCTACGAGCAGTACTTC. Translating it yields CASSQVRGTPPYEQYF.

The chain employs TRBV4-1 and TRBJ2-7; 9 positions match TRBD2. The trim removed 1 base at V and 2 bases at J, leaving 6 bases unmatched. In germline, CDR1 is MGHRA, CDR2 YSYEKL. The CDR3 has 16 amino acids. CDR3 in amino acids: CASSQGAAGGPYEQYF. The CDR3 nucleotides are TGCGCCAGCAGCCAAGGAGCAGCGGGGGGCCCCTACGAGCAGTACTTC.

The chain carries TRBV7-2 and TRBJ2-2, with unresolved D. Germline CDR1 reads SGHTA; CDR2 reads FQGNSA. The V end lost 5 bases, the J end lost 6 bases, and 22 bases lay between the germline ends. CDR3 size: 17 residues. This chain's CDR3 is CASSPPTVSSDPGELFF. DNA of the CDR3: TGTGCCAGCAGCCCGCCCACGGTCAGTTCCGACCCCGGGGAGCTGTTTTTT.

The chain uses TRBV12-5 and TRBJ2-3, with 8 bases aligning to TRBD2. The junction had 5 bases not matched to a gene; V was cut back by 1 base and J by 2 bases. Looked up from germline, CDR1 is LGHNT and CDR2 is FRNRAP. This CDR3 region has 16 residues. Here the CDR3 reads CASGLGAGGLTDTQYF. The CDR3 DNA reads as TGTGCTAGTGGTTTGGGGGCGGGGGGCCTCACAGATACGCAGTATTTT.